This passage covers 32 T cell receptor beta chains from one sample sequenced in a study of PD-1 and CTLA-4 blockade in melanoma. Method: immunoSEQ multiplex PCR; TCRdb's copy keeps in-frame clones and lacks some. The sample shows 20,000 to 25,000 clones, approximately 89% of them seen only once. The sample in question was CD8+ T cells from peripheral blood, obtained before anti-PD-1 treatment. These receptors were obtained from a human donor with melanoma.

J is TRBJ1-2 and V is TRBV27, with D possibly TRBD1 on 6 matching bases. This CDR3 contains 13 residues. The V gene's germline CDR1 is MNHEY and CDR2 SMNVEV (reference sequence). The V end was cut by 2 bases, the J end by 8 bases, with 12 bases between. The CDR3 reads CASSLGLGQGYTF. CDR3 sequence (DNA): TGTGCCAGCAGTTTAGGTTTAGGACAGGGCTACACCTTC.

This chain links TRBV6-2 or TRBV6-3 with TRBJ2-3, with a possible D match to TRBD2 (6 bases). The CDR3 totals 15 residues. The germline CDR1 and CDR2 sequences are MNHEY and SVGEGT. The V end lost 4 bases, the J end lost 7 bases, and 18 bases lay between the germline ends. As DNA, the CDR3 is TGTGCCAGCAGTTCTCCCCCCGGGGGACGAAATACGCAGTATTTT. It translates to CASSSPPGGRNTQYF.

The rearrangement uses TRBV7-6 and TRBJ2-2; 9 bases agree with TRBD2. V lost 5 bases and J lost 2; bases outside the gene matches: 6. Looked up from germline, CDR1 is SGHVS and CDR2 is FNYEAQ. CDR3 length equals 16 residues. CDR3 DNA: TGTGCCAGCAGCGTCCGACTAGCGGCAAACACCGGGGAGCTGTTTTTT. Residues: CASSVRLAANTGELFF.

The chain combines TRBV7-9 with TRBJ1-2, with D possibly being TRBD1 (6 bases). From germline, CDR1 is SEHNR and CDR2 FQNEAQ (reference sequence). This CDR3 comprises 14 residues. V was pared by 5 bases and J by 4 bases, with 14 bases between. The CDR3 sequence is CASSPQQGPYGYTF. CDR3 nucleotides: TGTGCCAGCAGCCCACAACAGGGTCCCTATGGCTACACCTTC.

The J gene is TRBJ2-1, the V gene TRBV6-5, with D perhaps matching TRBD2 (5 bases). The CDR3 extends over 16 amino acids. With 0 bases removed from V and 4 bases from J, the gap between germline ends came to 13 bases. Germline values: CDR1 MNHEY, CDR2 SVGAGI. Written as DNA, the CDR3 is TGTGCCAGCAGTTACTCTGGGCAGACGGGGTACAATGAGCAGTTCTTC. It translates to CASSYSGQTGYNEQFF.

The rearrangement joins TRBV4-2 to TRBJ1-2; 8 bases are a match to TRBD1. V gave up 0 bases and J gave up 8 bases; unmatched junction bases: 11. The CDR3 sequence is 16 residues long. Germline CDR1 reads LGHNA; CDR2 reads YNFKEQ. CDR3 in DNA: TGTGCCAGCAGCCAAGATCTTGGGACAGGAGCTGGCGGCTACACCTTC. This encodes CASSQDLGTGAGGYTF.

J is TRBJ1-2 and V is TRBV5-4; TRBD1 agrees at 7 bases. The CDR3 is 15 residues long. With V trimmed by 0 bases and J by 8 bases, 10 bases remained unmatched. Germline-derived CDR1 and CDR2 are SGHNT and YYREEE (reference sequence). The CDR3 coding sequence is TGTGCCAGCAGCTTGGATCCTTTAGACAGGGCGGGCTACACCTTC. Its protein product is CASSLDPLDRAGYTF.

The gene calls are TRBV5-1 and TRBJ1-2; tentative D call: TRBD1 (5 bases). This CDR3 spans 17 amino acids. Deletions cut 0 bases from V and 1 base from J, with 16 bases between. Germline V gives CDR1 SGHRS, CDR2 YFSETQ. The CDR3 here is CASSLGSVGPVNYGYTF. As DNA, the CDR3 is TGCGCCAGCAGCTTGGGCTCCGTGGGGCCCGTTAACTATGGCTACACCTTC.

This clone was seen once. The chain couples TRBV27 to TRBJ2-3; D remains ambiguous. This CDR3 contains 16 residues. V lost 5 bases and J lost 2, with 17 bases in between. In germline, CDR1 is MNHEY, CDR2 SMNVEV (reference sequence). The CDR3 spells CASSPASLWDTDTQYF. CDR3 DNA sequence: TGTGCCAGCAGTCCCGCCTCGCTTTGGGACACAGATACGCAGTATTTT.

The genes are TRBV6-1 and TRBJ1-1; D is unresolved. Germline-derived CDR1 and CDR2 are MNHNS and SASEGT. This CDR3 has 15 amino acids. V was trimmed by 2 bases and J by 6 bases, leaving 16 bases between them. The CDR3 nucleotides read TGTGCCAGCAGTGAACAAGTAAATGCCCGGCCTGAAGCTTTCTTT. Its protein is CASSEQVNARPEAFF.

DNA for the CDR3: TGTGCCAGACAGGGGAGGGGCACTGAAGCTTTCTTT. Amino acids: CARQGRGTEAFF. V gene TRBV2 combines with J gene TRBJ1-1; TRBD1 matches 7 bases. Per the germline V gene, CDR1 is SNHLY and CDR2 is FYNNEI. This CDR3 region has 12 residues. The V gene end was trimmed by 9 bases and the J gene end by 4 bases; junction bases not matched to a gene: 5.

The count of this clone is one. J is TRBJ2-7 and V is TRBV12-3 or TRBV12-4, with TRBD1 matching over 7 bases. This CDR3 region has 13 residues. With 5 bases clipped from V and 4 bases from J, the junction kept 5 bases outside the gene matches. CDR3 coding DNA: TGTGCCAGCAGTAGGGGGCACAGATACGAGCAGTACTTC. Protein: CASSRGHRYEQYF.

The count of this clone is one. The chain uses TRBV5-5 and TRBJ1-4, with unresolved D. Germline assignment: CDR1 SGHKS and CDR2 YYEKEE (reference sequence). This CDR3 has 14 residues. Trimming removed 4 bases at V and 7 bases at J, with 14 bases between. CDR3 DNA: TGTGCCAGCAGCCCAGAAGGGATAGGTGAAAAACTGTTTTTT. Translated, it gives CASSPEGIGEKLFF.

J is TRBJ2-7 and V is TRBV7-9; the match to TRBD1 covers 9 bases. The germline V gene encodes CDR1 SEHNR and CDR2 FQNEAQ (reference sequence). This CDR3 region has 14 residues. Trimming at V came to 4 bases and at J to 2 bases, leaving 3 bases not matched to a gene. The CDR3 nucleotides read TGTGCCAGCAGCTCGGGACAGGGTCCCTACGAGCAGTACTTC. This translates into CASSSGQGPYEQYF. Complete variable domain (other parts from reference TRBV7-9 and TRBJ2-7): DTGVSQNPRHKITKRGQNVTFRCDPISEHNRLYWYRQTLGQGPEFLTYFQNEAQLEKSRLLSDRFSAERPKGSFSTLEIQRTEQGDSAMYLCASSSGQGPYEQYFGPGTRLTVT.

V gene TRBV6-6 combines with J gene TRBJ2-1; 9 bases match TRBD2. The CDR3 sequence is 15 residues long. The trim removed 6 bases at V and 0 bases at J, leaving 3 bases unmatched. CDR1 and CDR2 from the germline V gene are MNHNY and SVGAGI (reference sequence). The CDR3 DNA reads TGTGCCAGCAGCTGGGGACTAGCCTCCTACAATGAGCAGTTCTTC. Encoded protein: CASSWGLASYNEQFF.

The chain links TRBV30 to TRBJ1-2; a weak D match, TRBD1 (6 bases). CDR1 is GTSNPN and CDR2 is SVGIG in the germline V gene (reference sequence). V lost 0 bases to trimming and J lost 8 bases, with 13 bases between them. The CDR3 contains 13 residues. CDR3 DNA sequence: TGTGCCTGGAGTGTAGGAAGGACAGTCGGCTACACCTTC. Its protein product is CAWSVGRTVGYTF.

The CDR3 loop reads CSVETGKDGYTF. CDR3 DNA: TGCAGCGTCGAGACAGGGAAGGATGGCTACACCTTC. V gene TRBV29-1 combines with J gene TRBJ1-2, with 7 bases that match TRBD1. Germline-derived CDR1 and CDR2 are SQVTM and ANQGSEA. The CDR3 totals 12 residues. V was clipped by 6 bases and J by 6 bases; unmatched bases: 7.

The rearrangement links TRBV30 to TRBJ1-2; D uncertain. From germline, CDR1 is GTSNPN and CDR2 SVGIG (reference sequence). The CDR3 length is 10 residues. Trimming took 5 bases from V and 4 from J, leaving 5 bases between them. CDR3 region: CAWASYGYTF. The CDR3, as DNA: TGTGCCTGGGCCTCCTATGGCTACACCTTC.

V usage is TRBV11-2 and J usage is TRBJ2-4, with 7 bases lining up with TRBD1. After removal of 4 bases from V and 1 base from J, the junction contained 7 bases not matched to a gene. CDR3 length: 16 amino acids. Germline CDR1 SGHAT, CDR2 FQNNGV. CDR3: CASSSYEGAAKNIQYF. CDR3 nucleotides: TGTGCCAGCAGCTCCTACGAGGGGGCTGCCAAAAACATTCAGTACTTC.

This clone was seen more than once but under ten times. This chain links TRBV7-9 with TRBJ2-5; possible D gene TRBD1, 6 bases. The V end was cut by 7 bases, the J end by 5 bases, with 23 bases between. CDR1 SEHNR and CDR2 FQNEAQ come from the germline V gene (reference sequence). CDR3 length equals 16 residues. CDR3 sequence (DNA): TGTGCCAGCAACCTAGTGGGAACACAGGGTTTGGAGACCCAGTACTTC. Its protein product is CASNLVGTQGLETQYF.

This chain uses TRBV7-2 with TRBJ2-5, with 10 bases identical to TRBD2. CDR1 is SGHTA and CDR2 is FQGNSA in the germline V gene. The CDR3 spans 15 residues. V gave up 1 base and J gave up 4 bases; unmatched junction bases: 3. CDR3 DNA sequence: TGTGCCAGCAGCTTAGGGCCTAGCGGGGGAGAGACCCAGTACTTC. Translating gives CASSLGPSGGETQYF.

The V and J genes are TRBV4-1 and TRBJ1-2; D ambiguous. CDR1 and CDR2 from the germline V gene are MGHRA and YSYEKL. V was cut by 4 bases and J by 8 bases, with 14 bases left in between. The CDR3 sequence is 13 residues long. CDR3: CASSLGIGRGYTF. CDR3 DNA sequence: TGCGCCAGCAGCCTTGGGATAGGGAGAGGCTACACCTTC.

The rearrangement uses TRBV5-4 and TRBJ2-7, with TRBD2 identical over 8 bases. The germline gives CDR1 SGHNT, CDR2 YYREEE (reference sequence). With V trimmed by 4 bases and J by 7 bases, 19 bases remained unmatched. The CDR3 consists of 17 residues. The CDR3 protein is CASSKAPVAGPGREQYF. CDR3 sequence (DNA): TGTGCCAGCAGCAAAGCCCCGGTAGCGGGACCCGGGCGGGAGCAGTACTTC.

This chain uses TRBV27 with TRBJ2-7; D remains ambiguous. Germline values: CDR1 MNHEY, CDR2 SMNVEV (reference sequence). V was pared by 5 bases and J by 2 bases, with 16 bases between. This CDR3 contains 15 residues. CDR3 sequence (DNA): TGTGCCAGCAGTCACCGCCGTGGCGGCCCCTACGAGCAGTACTTC. It encodes CASSHRRGGPYEQYF.

The gene calls are TRBV7-9 and TRBJ1-1, with D possibly being TRBD1 (5 bases). CDR1 is SEHNR and CDR2 is FQNEAQ in the germline V gene (reference sequence). Trimming stripped 6 bases from V and 4 bases from J, with 12 bases between. The CDR3 has 13 residues. CDR3 amino acids: CASRVGGGTEAFF. The CDR3 region has the DNA TGTGCCAGCAGGGTGGGCGGGGGCACTGAAGCTTTCTTT. The full variable domain, with the rest looked up from reference TRBV7-9 and TRBJ1-1, is DTGVSQNPRHKITKRGQNVTFRCDPISEHNRLYWYRQTLGQGPEFLTYFQNEAQLEKSRLLSDRFSAERPKGSFSTLEIQRTEQGDSAMYLCASRVGGGTEAFFGQGTRLTVV.

This rearrangement joins TRBV24-1 to TRBJ1-2, with D perhaps TRBD1 (6 bases). The CDR3 loop spans 14 amino acids. The V end lost 4 bases, the J end lost 8 bases, and 16 bases lay between the germline ends. Germline lookup yields CDR1 KGHDR and CDR2 SFDVKD. The chain's CDR3 is CATSDPTGLDGYTF. DNA of the CDR3: TGTGCCACCAGTGACCCCACAGGGTTGGACGGCTACACCTTC.

This sequence joins TRBV5-4 and TRBJ2-3; 8 bases match TRBD1. This CDR3 is 17 amino acids long. After removal of 1 base from V and 2 bases from J, the junction contained 9 bases not matched to a gene. Per the germline V gene, CDR1 is SGHNT and CDR2 is YYREEE (reference sequence). CDR3 DNA sequence: TGTGCCAGCAGCTTGCCCTCACCGGGACAGGACACAGATACGCAGTATTTT. Its translation: CASSLPSPGQDTDTQYF. Based on the CDR3 plus reference TRBV5-4 and TRBJ2-3, the full variable domain is ETGVTQSPTHLIKTRGQQVTLRCSSQSGHNTVSWYQQALGQGPQFIFQYYREEENGRGNFPPRFSGLQFPNYSSELNVNALELDDSALYLCASSLPSPGQDTDTQYFGPGTRLTVL.

This sequence joins TRBV6-5 and TRBJ1-3; TRBD1 matches at 7 bases. V gave up 8 bases and J gave up 2 bases; unmatched junction bases: 6. CDR1 is MNHEY, CDR2 SVGAGI, per germline. This CDR3 contains 14 residues. The CDR3 sequence: CASVTGDPGNTIYF. As DNA, the CDR3 is TGTGCCAGCGTTACAGGGGACCCTGGAAACACCATATATTTT.

The CDR3: CASSSNRGYEQYF. CDR3 bases: TGTGCCAGCAGCTCAAATCGTGGCTACGAGCAGTACTTC. The chain uses TRBV13 and TRBJ2-7; no clear D. In germline, CDR1 is PRHDT, CDR2 FYEKMQ (reference sequence). V lost 4 bases, J lost 3 bases, and 10 bases lay in between. The CDR3 runs to 13 residues.

V gene TRBV7-9 combines with J gene TRBJ1-1, with TRBD1 as a possible D gene (5 bases). V was cut by 5 bases and J by 1 base, with 8 bases left in between. The CDR3 spans 13 residues. Germline V gene lookup returns CDR1 SEHNR and CDR2 FQNEAQ (reference sequence). The CDR3 nucleotides are TGTGCCAGCAGCATCGGGACGAACACTGAAGCTTTCTTT. Translated, it gives CASSIGTNTEAFF.

The genes are TRBV12-3 or TRBV12-4 and TRBJ1-5, with a tentative D call TRBD1 (5 bases). Between the trimmed V and J ends, which lost 8 bases and 3 bases, there was a span of 11 bases. The CDR3 contains 13 residues. CDR3 in DNA: TGTGCCAGCGCTTTGGGGGACAATCAGCCCCAGCATTTT. It specifies CASALGDNQPQHF.

The chain combines TRBV27 with TRBJ1-1; D uncertain. Germline loops: CDR1 MNHEY, CDR2 SMNVEV (reference sequence). V shed 8 bases and J shed 4 bases, with 17 bases lying between them. The CDR3 runs to 14 residues. As DNA, the CDR3 is TGTGCCAGCTCCTACGGGATGGGGAGCACTGAAGCTTTCTTT. This gives the protein CASSYGMGSTEAFF.